This T cell receptor (beta chain) was identified in a study of blood T cells in healthy people across ages. Broader study findings: Any conclusive comparison of naive versus antigen-experienced cells was prevented by using unsorted PBMCs.

The CDR3 has 14 amino acids. Unmatched junction bases numbered 8, after V lost 8 bases and J lost 5 bases. The germline CDR1 and CDR2 sequences are SNHLY and FYNNEI. On this clonotype itself: Antigen specificity is unknown.

With a J-beta primer mix and a sample-barcoded 5' primer, a second PCR ran about 7 to 12 cycles. Every cDNA was tagged by a template-switch adaptor with 12 random nucleotides. TCRdb re-called the 5' RACE reads through MiXCR, storing one row per CDR3 protein. The profile shows over a million distinct CDR3 sequences, over 35% of them singletons. Isolation of PBMCs gave at least 6 million cells per sample. V is TRBV2 and J is TRBJ2-2; 7 bases match TRBD1. This TCR derives from a woman aged 55 to 70 in good health. Sequencing used blood. CDR3 nucleotides: TGTGCCAGCGGGACAGAAAGCTTAACCGGGGAGCTGTTTTTT. Residues: CASGTESLTGELFF.